These T cell receptor beta chains were read from a single sample in a study of T cell clones after liver transplantation. Method: immunoSEQ multiplex PCR; TCRdb's copy keeps in-frame clones and lacks some. The data show tens of thousands of clones, 60% to 80% seen once. Specimen: CD4+ T cells from blood, collected at the 22-month timepoint. All receptors derive from a human patient who received a liver transplant. Some T cells may have originated in the graft donor. Each CDR3 is given with its conserved first and last residue. Each record gives: D gene, clone size, V gene, J gene, CDR3 protein, CDR3 DNA. The D gene is left open where the match is weak. Clone size is not always given. Where it is, it says once, few, many or a class for expanded clones.

-	-	TRBV6-5	TRBJ1-6	CASSDVAAQHLHF	TGTGCCAGCAGTGACGTGGCCGCCCAACACCTCCACTTT
TRBD1	-	TRBV30	TRBJ1-1	CAWASQGAREAEAFF	TGTGCCTGGGCCTCCCAGGGGGCCCGGGAGGCTGAAGCTTTCTTT
-	-	TRBV2	TRBJ2-7	CASSEEGRGGFKF	TGTGCCAGCAGTGAAGAGGGCAGGGGAGGTTTTAAATTC
TRBD1	once	TRBV7-2	TRBJ2-4	CASSLDRGGNIQYF	TGTGCCAGCAGCTTAGACAGGGGTGGTAACATTCAGTACTTC
-	-	TRBV18	TRBJ2-2	CASSPEGLRVTGELFF	TGTGCCAGCTCACCAGAAGGTCTTAGGGTCACCGGGGAGCTGTTTTTT
-	few	TRBV6-1	TRBJ1-2	CASSERGPGYGYTF	TGTGCCAGCAGTGAACGGGGGCCGGGCTATGGCTACACCTTC
-	-	TRBV2	TRBJ2-5	CASSEFWGSRRLQETQYF	TGTGCCAGCAGTGAATTTTGGGGCTCGAGACGCCTTCAAGAGACCCAGTACTTC
-	many	TRBV28	TRBJ2-7	CASSQQGYEQYF	TGTGCCAGCAGTCAACAGGGCTACGAGCAGTACTTC
TRBD2	few	TRBV9	TRBJ2-7	CASSSQTGGYEQYF	TGTGCCAGCAGCTCCCAGACGGGGGGCTACGAGCAGTACTTC
-	-	TRBV2	TRBJ1-1	CASCGNSNTEAFF	TGTGCCAGCTGTGGGAACTCAAACACTGAAGCTTTCTTT
-	-	TRBV6-1	TRBJ2-5	CASSELLVSETQYF	TGTGCCAGCAGCGAACTACTAGTTTCGGAGACCCAGTACTTC
-	-	TRBV7-2	TRBJ2-1	CASSLVPRTANNEQFF	TGTGCCAGCAGCTTAGTTCCCCGGACAGCGAATAATGAGCAGTTCTTC
-	-	TRBV19	TRBJ2-7	CASSRGFYEQYF	TGTGCCAGTAGTCGGGGTTTTTACGAGCAGTACTTC
-	-	TRBV19	TRBJ1-6	CASSMGISPLHF	TGTGCCAGTAGTATGGGCATTTCACCCCTCCACTTT
-	-	TRBV10-1	TRBJ2-4	CASSEGEGGYIQYF	TGCGCCAGCAGTGAAGGGGAGGGGGGGTACATTCAGTACTTC
-	-	TRBV2	TRBJ1-1	CASKGNTEAFF	TGTGCCAGCAAGGGTAACACTGAAGCTTTCTTT
TRBD1	-	TRBV7-9	TRBJ2-2	CASSPGTGTNTGELFF	TGTGCCAGCAGCCCAGGGACAGGGACAAACACCGGGGAGCTGTTTTTT
TRBD1	-	TRBV4-1	TRBJ2-2	CASSPRTGWDTGELFF	TGCGCCAGCAGCCCGAGGACAGGGTGGGACACCGGGGAGCTGTTTTTT
TRBD1	few	TRBV2	TRBJ1-6	CASSGQGSGNSPLHF	TGTGCCAGCAGCGGACAGGGGTCGGGAAATTCACCCCTCCACTTT
-	few	TRBV28	TRBJ1-5	CATREEDQPQHF	TGTGCCACCCGAGAGGAAGATCAGCCCCAGCATTTT
-	few	TRBV6-5	TRBJ1-5	CASSYSVRDNQPQHF	TGTGCCAGCAGTTACTCGGTCCGGGACAATCAGCCCCAGCATTTT
TRBD1	-	TRBV2	TRBJ1-4	CASSGLQGASEKLFF	TGTGCCAGCAGTGGGTTACAGGGGGCAAGTGAAAAACTGTTTTTT
-	-	TRBV5-4	TRBJ2-7	CASSRFGAWDYEQYF	TGTGCCAGCAGTCGTTTCGGGGCCTGGGACTACGAGCAGTACTTC